The present T cell receptor (beta chain) was sequenced within a study of T cell responses to AZD1222 COVID-19 vaccine (dated by TCRdb to the early 2020s). Turning to the overall study: Because spike-specific TCR depth and breadth did not differ between the two schedules, AZD1222 recipients who got a second dose at roughly 4 weeks were pooled with those who got a second dose at roughly 12 weeks. TCR sequencing covered 233 trial participants: some 210 given two doses of AZD1222 and 26 given two doses of MenACWY control vaccine. Trial participants were enrolled by age into subgroups of 18-55, 56-69 and 70-plus years, and about 150, 27 and 61 TCR-sequenced participants, respectively, were included in these subgroups.

Details on this clone: The antigen it binds to is not known. No much larger clone is present one base from it, and per-base qualities are unavailable.

What the time point label conveys for this sample: baseline before first vaccination. Vaccinee samples came from UK trials COV001 and COV002, including a single-blind randomized controlled phase 2/3 trial of AZD1222 (ChAdOx1 nCoV-19) in healthy adults. Trial participant PBMC samples were collected at day 0 and day 28 after the second dose for TCRbeta chain sequencing. Study-wide findings and limitations: The 56-69-year group was small, and its depth increase did not reach significance, likely because of low power. A significant rise in spike-specific TCR breadth and depth was observed after two AZD1222 doses relative to day 0 and relative to MenACWY recipients. Because no day 14 peak-response samples were available, repertoires were characterized only after the peak T cell response. CD4 TCRs associated with the vaccine covered the entire spike protein, and the dominant responses were in regions 160-218 and 743-854. Reportedly, almost half of the unique spike-specific TCRs recognized epitopes lying outside the regions that are mutated in the B.1.351 and B.1.1.7 variants. Only five or six AZD1222 recipients were SARS-CoV-2 seropositive at baseline, limiting conclusions about previously exposed vaccinees. Participants were mostly white British, with more females than males. The authors suggested clonal diversity may have been underestimated.

CDR1 and CDR2, per the germline V gene, are SGHDT and YYEEEE. The cysteine opens and the phenylalanine closes a CDR3 of 14 amino acids. Only the CDR3 part of the read is kept: 42 bases, read in frame from the first base. V trim: 7 bases; J trim: 4 bases; unmatched bases: 10. The CDR3 regions of human TCRbeta chains were subjected to immunosequencing. The original pipeline was this. TCRs in the repertoires were compared against a reference library of SARS-CoV-2-specific TCRs that had been generated with the MIRA antigen-specificity platform. Breadth was defined as the fraction of unique TCRs that were SARS-CoV-2-associated. Depth was defined as the fraction of total T cells that were SARS-CoV-2-associated. Using the MIRA data, each spike-specific TCR was assigned both to the spike region to which the TCR was reactive and to a CD4 or CD8 class. Log10-transformed breadth and depth values were compared by one-way ANOVA with Sidak's multiple comparisons tests. The source is immuneACCESS, and TCRdb retained only in-frame sequences with V and J called. Part of the clones is not carried over; for the studies checked, unresolved V genes explain less than half of this, and the remainder is unexplained. V and J calls and clone size are copied from that table; D and trimming were computed from the DNA. Recorded for this sample are fewer than 150,000 clones; around nine tenths of them occurred a single time. Jointly, the top ten make up 1% to 1.5% of the sample.

The receptor chain draws on TRBV5-6 and TRBJ1-1, with 7 middle bases fitting TRBD1. This TCR was recovered from an adult in good health. The sequencing used peripheral blood, collected on day 0 of AZD1222 vaccination. The CDR3 loop reads CASHPTGVGTEAFF. The sequenced DNA: TGTGCCAGCCACCCTACAGGGGTGGGCACTGAAGCTTTCTTT. Beyond the CDR3, the reference TRBV5-6 and TRBJ1-1 genes provide the residues; the full variable domain reads: DAGVTQSPTHLIKTRGQQVTLRCSPKSGHDTVSWYQQALGQGPQFIFQYYEEEERQRGNFPDRFSGHQFPNYSSELNVNALLLGDSALYLCASHPTGVGTEAFFGQGTRLTVV.